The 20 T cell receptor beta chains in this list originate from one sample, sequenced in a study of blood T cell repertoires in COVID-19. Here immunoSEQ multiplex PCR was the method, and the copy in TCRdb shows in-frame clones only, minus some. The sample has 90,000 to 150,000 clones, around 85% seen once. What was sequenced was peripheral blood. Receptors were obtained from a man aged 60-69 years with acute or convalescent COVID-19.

The CDR3 nucleotides read TGTGCCAGCAGGGGGACAGGTTTTAGCACAGATACGCAGTATTTT. Protein sequence: CASRGTGFSTDTQYF. The rearrangement uses TRBV2 and TRBJ2-3; 8 nucleotides match TRBD1. V lost 6 bases to trimming and J lost 0 bases; unmatched junction nucleotides: 5. The CDR3 runs 15 residues. Germline assignment: CDR1 SNHLY and CDR2 FYNNEI.

The CDR3 sequence: CASRVADQPQHF. As DNA, the CDR3 is TGTGCCAGCAGGGTCGCAGATCAGCCCCAGCATTTT. This chain joins TRBV28 and TRBJ1-5; D uncertain. Germline V lookup: CDR1 MDHEN, CDR2 SYDVKM. V lost 6 bases, J lost 5 bases, and 8 bases lay in between. The length of the CDR3 is 12 residues.

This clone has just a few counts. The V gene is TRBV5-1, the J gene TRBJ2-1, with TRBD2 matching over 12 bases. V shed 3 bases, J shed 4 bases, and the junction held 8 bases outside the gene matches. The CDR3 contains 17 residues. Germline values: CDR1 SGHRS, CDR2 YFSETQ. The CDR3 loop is CASSSTASGRDYNEQFF. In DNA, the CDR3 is TGCGCCAGCAGCTCCACCGCTAGCGGGAGGGATTACAATGAGCAGTTCTTC.

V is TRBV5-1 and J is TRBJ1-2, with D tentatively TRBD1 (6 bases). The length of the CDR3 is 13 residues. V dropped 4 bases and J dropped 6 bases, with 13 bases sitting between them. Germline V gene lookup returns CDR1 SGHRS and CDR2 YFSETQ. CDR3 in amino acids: CASSPPGDDGYTF. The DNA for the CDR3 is TGCGCCAGCAGCCCCCCAGGGGATGATGGCTACACCTTC. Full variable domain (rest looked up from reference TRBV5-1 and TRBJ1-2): KAGVTQTPRYLIKTRGQQVTLSCSPISGHRSVSWYQQTPGQGLQFLFEYFSETQRNKGNFPGRFSGRQFSNSRSEMNVSTLELGDSALYLCASSPPGDDGYTFGSGTRLTVV.

The CDR3 DNA reads as TGTGCCAGCAGCTTGGCAGGTGGGACAGCAGCGGGAGTCCCCTACGAGCAGTACTTC. Translation: CASSLAGGTAAGVPYEQYF. The chain employs TRBV5-4 and TRBJ2-7, with a tentative D call TRBD2 (8 bases). V was pared by 0 bases and J by 2 bases, with 24 bases between. CDR3 size: 19 residues. Germline values: CDR1 SGHNT, CDR2 YYREEE (reference sequence).

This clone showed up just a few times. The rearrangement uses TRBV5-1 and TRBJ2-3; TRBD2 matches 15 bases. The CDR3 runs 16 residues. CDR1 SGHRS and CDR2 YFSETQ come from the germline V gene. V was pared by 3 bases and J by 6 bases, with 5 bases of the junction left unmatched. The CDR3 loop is CASSSGLAGGGDTQYF. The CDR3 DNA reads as TGCGCCAGCAGCTCGGGACTAGCGGGAGGTGGGGATACGCAGTATTTT.

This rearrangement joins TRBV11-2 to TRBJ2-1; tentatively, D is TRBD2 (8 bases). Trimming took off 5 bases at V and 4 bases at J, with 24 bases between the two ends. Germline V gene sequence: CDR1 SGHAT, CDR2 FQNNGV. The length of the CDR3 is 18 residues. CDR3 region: CASSITGVGSGAYNEQFF. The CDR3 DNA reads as TGTGCCAGCAGCATTACAGGGGTGGGTAGCGGGGCTTACAATGAGCAGTTCTTC.

CDR3 loop: CASSFGRGRQMSYEQYF. The CDR3 nucleotides are TGCGCCAGCAGCTTCGGAAGGGGTAGGCAGATGTCCTACGAGCAGTACTTC. The rearrangement uses TRBV5-1 and TRBJ2-7; D might be TRBD1 (5 bases). The CDR3 totals 17 residues. The germline V and J ends were trimmed by 2 bases and 1 base, with 19 bases remaining between them. The germline CDR1 and CDR2 sequences are SGHRS and YFSETQ. Using reference TRBV5-1 and TRBJ2-7 for the parts outside the CDR3, the full variable domain is KAGVTQTPRYLIKTRGQQVTLSCSPISGHRSVSWYQQTPGQGLQFLFEYFSETQRNKGNFPGRFSGRQFSNSRSEMNVSTLELGDSALYLCASSFGRGRQMSYEQYFGPGTRLTVT.

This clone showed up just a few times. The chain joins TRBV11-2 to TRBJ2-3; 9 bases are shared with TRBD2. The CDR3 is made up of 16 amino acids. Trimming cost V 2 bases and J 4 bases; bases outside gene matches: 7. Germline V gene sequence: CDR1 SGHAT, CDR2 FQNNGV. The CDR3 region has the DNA TGTGCCAGCAGCTTAACCGGGACTAGCTTCGCAGATACGCAGTATTTT. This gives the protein CASSLTGTSFADTQYF.

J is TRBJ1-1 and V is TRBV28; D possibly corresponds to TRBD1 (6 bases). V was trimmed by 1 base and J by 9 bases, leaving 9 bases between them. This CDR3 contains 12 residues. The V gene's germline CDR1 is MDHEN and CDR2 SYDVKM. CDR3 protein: CASSLSQGKAFF. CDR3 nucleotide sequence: TGTGCCAGCAGTTTATCCCAGGGGAAAGCTTTCTTT.

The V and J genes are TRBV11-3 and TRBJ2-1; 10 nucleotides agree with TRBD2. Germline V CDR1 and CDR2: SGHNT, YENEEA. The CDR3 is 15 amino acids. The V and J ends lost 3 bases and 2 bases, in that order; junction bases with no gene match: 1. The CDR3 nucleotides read TGTGCCAGCAGCTTCAGCGGGAGGGCCTACAATGAGCAGTTCTTC. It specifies CASSFSGRAYNEQFF.

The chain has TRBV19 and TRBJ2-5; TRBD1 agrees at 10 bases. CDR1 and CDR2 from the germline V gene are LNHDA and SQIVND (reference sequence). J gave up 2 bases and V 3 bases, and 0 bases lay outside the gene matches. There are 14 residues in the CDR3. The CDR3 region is CASSMGQGQETQYF. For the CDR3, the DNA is TGTGCCAGTAGTATGGGACAGGGGCAAGAGACCCAGTACTTC.

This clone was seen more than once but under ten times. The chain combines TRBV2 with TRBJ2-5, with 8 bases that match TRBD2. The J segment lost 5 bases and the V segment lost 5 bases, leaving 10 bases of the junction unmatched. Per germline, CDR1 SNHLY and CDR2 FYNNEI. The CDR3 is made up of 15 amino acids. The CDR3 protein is CASSMPTSGGETQYF. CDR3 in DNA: TGTGCCAGCAGTATGCCTACTAGCGGAGGGGAGACCCAGTACTTC. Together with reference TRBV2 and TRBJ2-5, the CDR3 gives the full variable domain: EPEVTQTPSHQVTQMGQEVILRCVPISNHLYFYWYRQILGQKVEFLVSFYNNEISEKSEIFDDQFSVERPDGSNFTLKIRSTKLEDSAMYFCASSMPTSGGETQYFGPGTRLLVL.

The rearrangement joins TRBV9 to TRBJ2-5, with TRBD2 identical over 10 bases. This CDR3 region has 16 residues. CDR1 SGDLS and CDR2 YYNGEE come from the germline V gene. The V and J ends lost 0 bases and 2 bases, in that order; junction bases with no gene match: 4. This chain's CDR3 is CASSVGTSGLQETQYF. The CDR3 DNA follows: TGTGCCAGCAGCGTAGGGACTAGCGGCCTACAAGAGACCCAGTACTTC. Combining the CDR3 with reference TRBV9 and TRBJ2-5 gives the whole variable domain DSGVTQTPKHLITATGQRVTLRCSPRSGDLSVYWYQQSLDQGLQFLIQYYNGEERAKGNILERFSAQQFPDLHSELNLSSLELGDSALYFCASSVGTSGLQETQYFGPGTRLLVL.

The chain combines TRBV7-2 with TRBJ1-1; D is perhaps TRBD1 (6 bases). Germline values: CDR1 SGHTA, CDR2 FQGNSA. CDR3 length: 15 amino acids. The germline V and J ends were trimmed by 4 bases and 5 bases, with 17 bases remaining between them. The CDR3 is CASSSAGGVRTEAFF. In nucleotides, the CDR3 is TGTGCCAGCAGCTCCGCGGGGGGCGTACGAACTGAAGCTTTCTTT.

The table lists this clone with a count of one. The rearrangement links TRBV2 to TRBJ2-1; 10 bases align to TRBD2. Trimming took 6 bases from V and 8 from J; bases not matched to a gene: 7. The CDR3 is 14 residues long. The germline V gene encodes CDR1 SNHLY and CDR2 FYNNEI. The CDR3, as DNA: TGTGCCAGCAGCAGGACTAGCGGAAGCGATGAGCAGTTCTTC. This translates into CASSRTSGSDEQFF.

The CDR3 DNA sequence: TGTGCCAGCAGCGTAGACGGGGTGGCCTACGAGCAGTACTTC. Protein sequence: CASSVDGVAYEQYF. This chain links TRBV9 with TRBJ2-7, with D maybe TRBD2 (5 bases). The CDR3 has 14 residues. Trimming left V 0 bases short and J 2 bases short, with 9 bases between. Per the germline V gene, CDR1 is SGDLS and CDR2 is YYNGEE.

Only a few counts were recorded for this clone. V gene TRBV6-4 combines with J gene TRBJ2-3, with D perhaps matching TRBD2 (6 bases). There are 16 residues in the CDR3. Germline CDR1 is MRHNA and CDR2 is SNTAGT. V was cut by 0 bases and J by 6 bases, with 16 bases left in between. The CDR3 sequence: CASSDSREQAPDTQYF. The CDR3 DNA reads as TGTGCCAGCAGTGACTCCCGGGAGCAGGCCCCGGATACGCAGTATTTT.

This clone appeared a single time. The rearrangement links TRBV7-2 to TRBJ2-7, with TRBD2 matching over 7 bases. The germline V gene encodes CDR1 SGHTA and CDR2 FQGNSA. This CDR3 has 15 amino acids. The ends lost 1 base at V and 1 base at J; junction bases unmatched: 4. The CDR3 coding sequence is TGTGCCAGCAGCTTAGGGGAGGGACTATCCTACGAGCAGTACTTC. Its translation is CASSLGEGLSYEQYF.

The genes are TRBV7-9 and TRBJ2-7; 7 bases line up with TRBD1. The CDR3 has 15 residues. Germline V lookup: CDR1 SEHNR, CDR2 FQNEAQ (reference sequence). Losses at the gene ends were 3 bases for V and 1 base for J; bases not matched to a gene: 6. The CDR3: CASSLPRTGSYEQYF. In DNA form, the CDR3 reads TGTGCCAGCAGCTTGCCACGGACAGGTTCCTACGAGCAGTACTTC.